One TCR beta chain is described in this entry. Its antigen remains unidentified. The PCR was carried out with 60 Vbeta primers and 13 Jbeta primers. The protocol was immunoSEQ multiplex PCR, while the TCRdb copy is restricted to in-frame clones and leaves out a portion. The data contain roughly 90,000 clones, 80% to 90% of them singletons. The data belong to a study of cytomegalovirus exposure and HLA in healthy donors. The CDR3 extends over 14 amino acids. CDR1 and CDR2 from the germline V gene are MNHEY and SMNVEV (reference sequence). Germline trimming cut 6 bases from V and 1 base from J; bases unmatched to any gene: 4. General study results and limits: Immune exposure information comprised only CMV serostatus. The study recorded about 160 TCR beta chains that were cytomegalovirus-associated.

The chain combines TRBV27 with TRBJ1-1, with 8 bases identical to TRBD1. This receptor was taken from a man aged 30 to 45 in good health and CMV-seropositive. The sequenced sample was PBMCs. The CDR3 nucleotides are TGTGCCAGCAGAAGGGACAGGACGAACACTGAAGCTTTCTTT. Protein: CASRRDRTNTEAFF.